Listed below are T cell receptor beta chains from one sample, sequenced in a study of cytomegalovirus exposure and HLA in healthy donors. Some clones are missing from TCRdb's copy, which holds only in-frame ones; the method was immunoSEQ multiplex PCR. The sample includes more than 95,000 clones, around nine tenths of them seen just once. Sequenced input: PBMCs. The source of these receptors is a man aged 18 to 29 in good health and CMV-seropositive. Each CDR3 is given with its conserved first and last residue. Fields, in order: J gene, clone size, D gene, V gene, CDR3 protein, CDR3 DNA. The D gene is left open where the match is weak. Part of the rows lack a size; the others show once, few, many or a class for expanded clones.

>TRBJ1-2|few|.|TRBV7-8
CASSQGLSDGYTF
TGTGCCAGCAGCCAGGGACTCTCCGATGGCTACACCTTC
>TRBJ2-5|.|.|TRBV4-2
CASSQERTKQETQYF
TGTGCCAGCAGCCAAGAGCGAACGAAACAAGAGACCCAGTACTTC
>TRBJ2-2|.|TRBD2|TRBV5-4
CASSRGMSGGFGGELFF
TGTGCCAGCAGCCGAGGCATGAGCGGGGGTTTTGGCGGGGAGCTGTTTTTT
>TRBJ2-5|.|.|TRBV10-3
CAISEPFGRAGETQYF
TGTGCCATCAGTGAACCGTTCGGGCGGGCCGGGGAGACCCAGTACTTC
>TRBJ1-5|few|.|TRBV19
CASSPEPRKPQHF
TGTGCCAGTAGCCCGGAGCCGAGGAAGCCCCAGCATTTT
>TRBJ2-1|.|TRBD2|TRBV5-5
CASSFGTTNEQFF
TGTGCCAGCAGCTTCGGGACTACCAATGAGCAGTTCTTC
>TRBJ2-2|.|.|TRBV19
CASSPRDFTGELFF
TGTGCCAGTAGTCCTAGGGACTTCACCGGGGAGCTGTTTTTT
>TRBJ2-4|.|TRBD1|TRBV9
CASSAAQGLYKNIQYF
TGTGCCAGCAGCGCAGCACAGGGGTTGTACAAAAACATTCAGTACTTC
>TRBJ1-2|once|.|TRBV7-9
CASSSGGMGNYGYTF
TGTGCCAGCAGCTCAGGAGGAATGGGTAACTATGGCTACACCTTC
>TRBJ1-1|once|.|TRBV7-8
CASSLIRRVGVFTEAFF
TGTGCCAGCAGCTTGATTCGACGGGTAGGTGTTTTCACTGAAGCTTTCTTT
>TRBJ1-4|.|.|TRBV4-1
CASSQVDSVELFF
TGCGCCAGCAGCCAGGTGGACAGTGTCGAACTGTTTTTT
>TRBJ2-2|.|.|TRBV4-3
CASSALGVGELFF
TGCGCCAGCAGCGCCCTGGGAGTCGGGGAGCTGTTTTTT
>TRBJ1-2|.|.|TRBV7-8
CASSPRGNYGYTF
TGTGCCAGCAGCCCCCGGGGTAACTATGGCTACACCTTC
>TRBJ2-5|.|TRBD2|TRBV7-6
CASSTGLAQETQYF
TGTGCCAGCAGCACGGGACTAGCGCAGGAGACCCAGTACTTC
>TRBJ2-2|.|TRBD1|TRBV9
CASSTRQGAGGELFF
TGTGCCAGCAGCACCCGACAGGGGGCAGGCGGGGAGCTGTTTTTT
>TRBJ1-5|once|.|TRBV7-9
CASSLDNLAAQHF
TGTGCCAGCAGCTTAGATAATTTGGCAGCCCAGCATTTT
>TRBJ1-2|.|TRBD1|TRBV15
CATSNLGTGNAKPNYGYTF
TGTGCCACCAGCAACCTAGGGACAGGGAACGCAAAACCTAACTATGGCTACACCTTC
>TRBJ1-2|few|.|TRBV27
CASSSGIGGYTF
TGTGCCAGCAGTTCAGGGATTGGTGGCTACACCTTC
>TRBJ1-1|.|.|TRBV28
CASTILNTEAFF
TGTGCCAGCACTATCCTGAACACTGAAGCTTTCTTT
>TRBJ1-6|.|.|TRBV5-1
CASSLGRDHYNSPLHF
TGCGCCAGCAGCTTGGGGAGGGACCACTATAATTCACCCCTCCACTTT
>TRBJ1-2|.|.|TRBV5-4
CASSPDALGGEGGYTF
TGTGCCAGCAGCCCCGACGCCCTGGGAGGGGAGGGCGGCTACACCTTC
>TRBJ1-5|.|.|TRBV10-3
CAIRGTQGDQHF
TGTGCCATCAGGGGGACACAGGGAGACCAGCATTTT
>TRBJ1-5|.|TRBD1|TRBV19
CASSTEGQGIQPQHF
TGTGCCAGTAGTACCGAGGGACAGGGGATTCAGCCCCAGCATTTT
>TRBJ1-2|.|.|TRBV7-6
CASSLGGQTNYGYTF
TGTGCCAGCAGCTTAGGTGGACAGACGAACTATGGCTACACCTTC
>TRBJ1-2|.|TRBD1|TRBV7-2
CASSSGQWGDGYTF
TGTGCCAGCAGCTCGGGACAGTGGGGGGATGGCTACACCTTC
>TRBJ1-1|few|.|TRBV29-1
CSTRPYRNTEAFF
TGCAGCACCAGACCCTACAGGAACACTGAAGCTTTCTTT
>TRBJ1-1|.|.|TRBV4-2
CASSQESYGGRRAFF
TGTGCCAGCAGCCAAGAAAGTTACGGGGGGCGACGAGCTTTCTTT
>TRBJ2-5|.|TRBD2|TRBV7-9
CASSLEGLATQETQYF
TGTGCCAGCAGCTTAGAAGGACTAGCGACTCAAGAGACCCAGTACTTC
>TRBJ2-5|.|.|TRBV19
CASSIEGYAQYF
TGTGCCAGTAGTATAGAGGGCTACGCTCAGTACTTC
>TRBJ1-4|.|.|TRBV5-5
CASSKKGQSNEKLFF
TGTGCCAGCAGCAAGAAGGGACAAAGTAATGAAAAACTGTTTTTT
>TRBJ2-1|.|.|TRBV11-2
CASSPTRAWQFF
TGTGCCAGCAGCCCCACTAGGGCGTGGCAGTTCTTC
>TRBJ2-1|once|TRBD2|TRBV7-6
CASSPRTSGPSYNEQFF
TGTGCCAGCAGCCCCCGGACTAGCGGGCCCTCCTACAATGAGCAGTTCTTC
>TRBJ1-3|once|TRBD1|TRBV7-9
CASSSTGGRNTIYF
TGTGCCAGCAGCTCGACAGGGGGGAGAAACACCATATATTTT
>TRBJ2-1|.|TRBD2|TRBV5-4
CASSDERGGRANEQFF
TGTGCCAGCAGCGACGAGCGGGGGGGCCGGGCCAATGAGCAGTTCTTC
>TRBJ2-7|.|TRBD1|TRBV5-1
CASSTDRDEQYF
TGCGCCAGCAGCACGGACAGGGACGAGCAGTACTTC
>TRBJ2-5|.|TRBD2|TRBV5-6
CASSLRLAGGPTQYF
TGTGCCAGCAGCTTGAGACTAGCGGGGGGGCCGACCCAGTACTTC
>TRBJ2-2|.|.|TRBV5-4
CASSLGGRTANTGELFF
TGTGCCAGCAGCTTGGGCGGCAGGACAGCGAACACCGGGGAGCTGTTTTTT
>TRBJ2-7|.|.|TRBV27
CASSPNRYSYEQYF
TGTGCCAGCAGTCCTAACAGGTATTCCTACGAGCAGTACTTC
>TRBJ2-2|.|TRBD1|TRBV11-2
CASSWSTGGSGELFF
TGTGCCAGCAGCTGGTCGACAGGGGGTTCCGGGGAGCTGTTTTTT
>TRBJ1-1|.|TRBD1|TRBV9
CASSVVGGDRNTEAFF
TGTGCCAGCAGCGTAGTTGGTGGGGACAGGAACACTGAAGCTTTCTTT
>TRBJ1-6|once|.|TRBV9
CASSVALAYNSPLHF
TGTGCCAGCAGCGTCGCATTGGCATATAATTCACCCCTCCACTTT
>TRBJ1-4|.|.|TRBV7-2
CASSLGMGGANEKLFF
TGTGCCAGCAGCTTAGGCATGGGGGGAGCTAATGAAAAACTGTTTTTT
>TRBJ1-2|.|.|TRBV25-1
CGSSPAANYGYTF
TGTGGCAGCAGTCCCGCAGCTAACTATGGCTACACCTTC
>TRBJ2-1|.|.|TRBV28
CASSFRGVSYNEQFF
TGTGCCAGCAGCTTCAGGGGGGTTTCCTACAATGAGCAGTTCTTC
>TRBJ1-3|.|TRBD1|TRBV29-1
CSVETGAGNTIYF
TGCAGCGTTGAGACAGGGGCTGGAAACACCATATATTTT
>TRBJ1-6|few|TRBD1|TRBV5-6
CASSLTPQGAPNSPLHF
TGTGCCAGCAGCTTGACACCGCAGGGGGCGCCTAATTCACCCCTCCACTTT
>TRBJ2-7|.|.|TRBV29-1
CSVVGSREQYF
TGCAGCGTTGTCGGGAGCCGCGAGCAGTACTTC
>TRBJ2-2|once|.|TRBV11-2
CASSLVVQGGGELFF
TGTGCCAGCAGCTTAGTCGTGCAGGGCGGCGGGGAGCTGTTTTTT
>TRBJ2-3|.|TRBD2|TRBV28
CASSIAGGTDTQYF
TGTGCCAGCAGTATAGCGGGCGGCACAGATACGCAGTATTTT
>TRBJ2-1|.|TRBD2|TRBV9
CASSASGTSGGIRGNEQFF
TGTGCCAGCAGCGCGTCCGGGACTAGCGGGGGTATTAGGGGCAATGAGCAGTTCTTC
>TRBJ2-7|.|TRBD2|TRBV4-1
CASSSLAGGPYEQYF
TGCGCCAGCAGCTCTTTAGCGGGGGGGCCCTACGAGCAGTACTTC
>TRBJ1-2|.|.|TRBV7-8
CASSLDAAVYGYTF
TGTGCCAGCAGCTTAGATGCGGCAGTCTATGGCTACACCTTC
>TRBJ2-3|.|TRBD2|TRBV11-2
CASSYYRGDTDTQYF
TGTGCCAGCAGCTACTATCGGGGGGACACAGATACGCAGTATTTT
>TRBJ2-7|.|TRBD1|TRBV6-1
CASSAPGTGGTYEQYF
TGTGCCAGCAGTGCCCCCGGGACAGGGGGCACCTACGAGCAGTACTTC
>TRBJ2-1|once|TRBD1|TRBV28
CASSWDRGDNEQFF
TGTGCCAGCAGTTGGGACAGGGGAGACAATGAGCAGTTCTTC
>TRBJ1-5|.|.|TRBV10-3
CAISESGGDRPQHF
TGTGCCATCAGTGAGTCTGGGGGGGATCGGCCCCAGCATTTT
>TRBJ1-1|.|.|TRBV27
CASRPFQGPGTEAFF
TGTGCCAGCAGACCGTTCCAGGGTCCGGGTACTGAAGCTTTCTTT
>TRBJ2-7|.|.|TRBV18
CASSPSDKAHEQYF
TGTGCCAGCTCACCATCGGACAAGGCCCACGAGCAGTACTTC